These 19 T cell receptor beta chains were sequenced from one sample in a study of OX40 agonist ivuxolimab in advanced cancers. Produced via immunoSEQ multiplex PCR; TCRdb's table is partial and in-frame only. The table has about 79,000 clones, over 75% seen once. This specimen was CD4+ or CD8+ T cells sorted from blood, taken in a trial of the OX40 agonist ivuxolimab. Receptors were obtained from an adult with an advanced solid tumor such as melanoma, head and neck, liver or kidney cancer.

This chain connects TRBV4-2 to TRBJ2-7; 7 nucleotides match TRBD2. V lost 0 bases to trimming and J lost 2 bases; unmatched junction nucleotides: 7. The length of the CDR3 is 16 residues. CDR1 and CDR2 (germline): LGHNA, YNFKEQ. The CDR3 DNA reads TGTGCCAGCAGCCAAGATTCTAGCGGAACTACCTACGAGCAGTACTTC. Amino acid sequence: CASSQDSSGTTYEQYF.

This clone appeared a few times. This chain joins TRBV2 and TRBJ2-5; TRBD2 matches 12 bases. The V segment lost 9 bases and the J segment 5 bases; nucleotides outside the gene matches: 4. This CDR3 spans 13 amino acids. Germline V lookup: CDR1 SNHLY, CDR2 FYNNEI. CDR3 loop: CARGTSGFETQYF. The DNA of the CDR3 is TGTGCCAGGGGGACTAGCGGGTTCGAGACCCAGTACTTC.

This chain connects TRBV5-1 to TRBJ2-1; 14 bases map to TRBD2. This CDR3 comprises 17 residues. CDR1 and CDR2 (germline): SGHRS, YFSETQ. Trimming removed 4 bases from V and 1 base from J; junction bases left unmatched: 4. CDR3 DNA: TGCGCCAGCAGCAAAGGGACTAGCGGGAGTTCCTACAATGAGCAGTTCTTC. This codes for CASSKGTSGSSYNEQFF.

V gene TRBV28 combines with J gene TRBJ1-2; D unresolved. V lost 2 bases, J lost 1 base, and 8 bases lay in between. The germline V gene has CDR1 MDHEN and CDR2 SYDVKM. The CDR3 spans 14 residues. CDR3 coding DNA: TGTGCCAGCAGTTTAGTACAGAATAACTATGGCTACACCTTC. Amino acid sequence: CASSLVQNNYGYTF.

The rearrangement joins TRBV14 to TRBJ1-5; D remains ambiguous. Germline CDR1 is SGHDN and CDR2 is FVKESK. With 0 bases removed from V and 9 bases from J, the gap between germline ends came to 18 bases. The CDR3 loop spans 16 amino acids. Written as DNA, the CDR3 is TGTGCCAGCAGCCAAGATTTTTCACCGGTGGAGTGGCCCCAGCATTTT. It translates to CASSQDFSPVEWPQHF.

The chain links TRBV27 to TRBJ2-4; D gene unclear. The better agreement between TRBJ2-5 and the DNA end casts doubt on the J call. CDR1 and CDR2 (germline): MNHEY, SMNVEV (reference sequence). The CDR3 loop spans 15 amino acids. CDR3 DNA: TGTGCCAGCAGTTTATCCCACCACACGGGTCAGACCCAGTACTTC. Amino acid sequence: CASSLSHHTGQTQYF.

CDR3 loop: CASSLYLQGPEAFF. For the CDR3, the DNA is TGCGCCAGCAGCTTGTATCTACAGGGCCCTGAAGCTTTCTTT. The chain uses TRBV5-1 and TRBJ1-1, with TRBD1 as a possible D gene (6 bases). Germline loops: CDR1 SGHRS, CDR2 YFSETQ. V dropped 1 base and J dropped 6 bases, with 13 bases sitting between them. This CDR3 spans 14 amino acids.

This chain links TRBV18 with TRBJ1-1; tentative D call: TRBD1 (6 bases). The CDR3 extends over 14 amino acids. Trimming removed 2 bases at V and 1 base at J, with 8 bases between. CDR1 and CDR2 from the germline V gene are KGHSH and LQKENI. The DNA of the CDR3 is TGTGCCAGCTCACCAAGGGACACGAACACTGAAGCTTTCTTT. Translated, it gives CASSPRDTNTEAFF.

V and J are TRBV10-1 and TRBJ1-2; 10 bases fit TRBD1. After removal of 6 bases from V and 3 bases from J, the junction contained 4 bases not matched to a gene. Germline-derived CDR1 and CDR2 are WNHNN and SYGVQD (reference sequence). There are 14 residues in the CDR3. The CDR3 DNA is TGCGCCAGCAGCGCCGGGACAGGGGACTATGGCTACACCTTC. It codes for CASSAGTGDYGYTF.

V is TRBV5-1 and J is TRBJ2-5; 7 bases align to TRBD2. This CDR3 is built from 16 residues. Trimming cost V 4 bases and J 3 bases; bases outside gene matches: 12. Germline V CDR1 and CDR2: SGHRS, YFSETQ. The CDR3 sequence: CASSTGVAGDKETQYF. The CDR3 nucleotides read TGCGCCAGCAGCACTGGGGTTGCGGGAGACAAAGAGACCCAGTACTTC. The whole variable domain, remainder taken from reference TRBV5-1 and TRBJ2-5, is KAGVTQTPRYLIKTRGQQVTLSCSPISGHRSVSWYQQTPGQGLQFLFEYFSETQRNKGNFPGRFSGRQFSNSRSEMNVSTLELGDSALYLCASSTGVAGDKETQYFGPGTRLLVL.

This chain connects TRBV28 to TRBJ2-1; D unresolved. Trimming took 4 bases from V and 0 from J, leaving 16 bases between them. The CDR3 is 17 residues long. The germline CDR1 and CDR2 sequences are MDHEN and SYDVKM. The CDR3 reads CASSSGPRLSSYNEQFF. The CDR3 DNA sequence: TGTGCCAGCAGTTCCGGTCCGAGGCTGAGCTCCTACAATGAGCAGTTCTTC.

Written as DNA, the CDR3 is TGTGCCAGCTCACCAGTGGGGCTGGGGCAAGAGACCCAGTACTTC. This encodes CASSPVGLGQETQYF. This chain uses TRBV18 with TRBJ2-5; a weak D match, TRBD1 (5 bases). Looked up from germline, CDR1 is KGHSH and CDR2 is LQKENI. Deletions cut 2 bases from V and 2 bases from J, with 12 bases between. The CDR3 runs 15 residues.

This clone was seen a few times. This chain uses TRBV9 with TRBJ1-4; D uncertain. V lost 3 bases and J lost 8, with 17 bases in between. This CDR3 is built from 15 residues. Germline values: CDR1 SGDLS, CDR2 YYNGEE. CDR3 residues: CASSADSGSPEKLFF. The DNA of the CDR3 is TGTGCCAGCAGCGCCGATTCCGGGTCTCCCGAAAAACTGTTTTTT.

V usage is TRBV6-5 and J usage is TRBJ2-7; 9 bases align to TRBD1. The junction had 3 bases not matched to a gene; V was cut back by 0 bases and J by 3 bases. Germline values: CDR1 MNHEY, CDR2 SVGAGI. The CDR3 extends over 15 amino acids. The DNA of the CDR3 is TGTGCCAGCAGTTACTCGTACAGGGGGCACTACGAGCAGTACTTC. Translated: CASSYSYRGHYEQYF.

This chain uses TRBV29-1 with TRBJ2-7, with TRBD2 identical over 8 bases. This CDR3 has 12 residues. Germline V gives CDR1 SQVTM, CDR2 ANQGSEA. V trimming: 5 bases; J trimming: 4 bases; junction bases outside the gene matches: 4. The CDR3 loop reads CSVREREYEQYF. The CDR3 DNA is TGCAGCGTTAGGGAGCGGGAGTACGAGCAGTACTTC.

This chain links TRBV6-1 with TRBJ2-3; D remains unclear. Between the trimmed V and J ends, which lost 6 bases and 4 bases, there was a span of 17 bases. The CDR3 spans 15 residues. Germline CDR1 is MNHNS and CDR2 is SASEGT. The CDR3 region is CASRVGSVTPDTQYF. For the CDR3, the DNA is TGTGCCAGCAGAGTCGGATCAGTCACCCCAGATACGCAGTATTTT.

The genes are TRBV6-5 and TRBJ1-1, with 9 positions matching TRBD1. The V and J ends lost 6 bases and 6 bases, in that order; junction bases with no gene match: 8. Germline loops: CDR1 MNHEY, CDR2 SVGAGI. CDR3 length equals 14 residues. The CDR3 reads CASRGTGPLAEAFF. The CDR3 nucleotides read TGTGCCAGCAGGGGGACAGGGCCGCTCGCTGAAGCTTTCTTT.

V usage is TRBV9 and J usage is TRBJ2-3, with D perhaps matching TRBD1 (5 bases). V gave up 1 base and J gave up 2 bases, with 8 bases separating them. Germline values: CDR1 SGDLS, CDR2 YYNGEE. CDR3 size: 14 residues. The CDR3 DNA reads TGTGCCAGCAGCGTAATGGACATCACAGATACGCAGTATTTT. Translation gives CASSVMDITDTQYF.

The V call is TRBV9, the J call TRBJ1-6; D is perhaps TRBD1 (5 bases). CDR3 size: 14 residues. The V gene lost 6 bases and the J gene lost 13 bases, with 20 bases spanning the gap. Germline-derived CDR1 and CDR2 are SGDLS and YYNGEE. The DNA of the CDR3 is TGTGCCAGCACCCTAAACAGCCGGGGCTCGCCCCTCCACTTT. Translating it yields CASTLNSRGSPLHF.